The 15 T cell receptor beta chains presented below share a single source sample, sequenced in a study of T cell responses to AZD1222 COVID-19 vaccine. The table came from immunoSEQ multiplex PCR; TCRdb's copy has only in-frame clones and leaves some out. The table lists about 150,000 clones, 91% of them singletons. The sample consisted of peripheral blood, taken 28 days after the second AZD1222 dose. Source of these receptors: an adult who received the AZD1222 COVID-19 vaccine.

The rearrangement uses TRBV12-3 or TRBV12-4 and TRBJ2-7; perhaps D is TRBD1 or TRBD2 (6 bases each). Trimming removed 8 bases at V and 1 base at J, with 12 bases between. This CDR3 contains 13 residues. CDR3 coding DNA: TGTGCCAGCTCCGGGGGCCAGTCCTACGAGCAGTACTTC. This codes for CASSGGQSYEQYF.

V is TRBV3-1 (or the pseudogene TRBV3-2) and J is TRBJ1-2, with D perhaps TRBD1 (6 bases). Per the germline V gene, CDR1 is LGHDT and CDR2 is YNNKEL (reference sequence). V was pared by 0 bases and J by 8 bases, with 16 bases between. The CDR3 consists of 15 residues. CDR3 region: CASSQEARGPSGYTF. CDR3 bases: TGTGCCAGCAGCCAAGAGGCCAGGGGCCCGTCGGGCTACACCTTC.

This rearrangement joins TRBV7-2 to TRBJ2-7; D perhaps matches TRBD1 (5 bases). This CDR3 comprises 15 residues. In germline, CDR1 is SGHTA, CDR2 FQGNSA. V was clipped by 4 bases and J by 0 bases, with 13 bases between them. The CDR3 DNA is TGTGCCAGCAGCTCGACAGTCCTAAGCTCCTACGAGCAGTACTTC. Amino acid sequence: CASSSTVLSSYEQYF.

The CDR3 protein is CAWNDGGGGHEQYF. The CDR3, as DNA: TGTGCCTGGAACGACGGGGGAGGAGGTCACGAGCAGTACTTC. The chain is built from TRBV30 and TRBJ2-7; the D gene is possibly TRBD2 (6 bases). The V gene lost 4 bases and the J gene lost 5 bases, with 18 bases spanning the gap. The CDR3 has 14 amino acids. In germline, CDR1 is GTSNPN, CDR2 SVGIG (reference sequence).

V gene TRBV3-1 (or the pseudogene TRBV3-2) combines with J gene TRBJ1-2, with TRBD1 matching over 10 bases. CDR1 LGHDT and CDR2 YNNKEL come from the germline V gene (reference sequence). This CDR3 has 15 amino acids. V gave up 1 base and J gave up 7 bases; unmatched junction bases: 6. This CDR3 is CASSQVRTGGSGYTF. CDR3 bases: TGTGCCAGCAGCCAAGTTAGGACAGGGGGTTCTGGCTACACCTTC.

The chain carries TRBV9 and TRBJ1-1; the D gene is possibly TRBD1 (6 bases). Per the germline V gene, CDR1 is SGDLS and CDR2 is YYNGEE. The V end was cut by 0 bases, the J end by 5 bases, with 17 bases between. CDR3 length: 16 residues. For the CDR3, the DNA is TGTGCCAGCAGCGTAGTGGGGGGCGGCCTTGGTACTGAAGCTTTCTTT. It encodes CASSVVGGGLGTEAFF.

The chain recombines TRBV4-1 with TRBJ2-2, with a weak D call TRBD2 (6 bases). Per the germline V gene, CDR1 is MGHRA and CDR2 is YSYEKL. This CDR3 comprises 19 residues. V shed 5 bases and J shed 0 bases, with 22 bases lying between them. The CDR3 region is CASSERRLATIANTGELFF. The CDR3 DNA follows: TGCGCCAGCAGCGAGAGGCGGCTAGCGACAATCGCGAACACCGGGGAGCTGTTTTTT.

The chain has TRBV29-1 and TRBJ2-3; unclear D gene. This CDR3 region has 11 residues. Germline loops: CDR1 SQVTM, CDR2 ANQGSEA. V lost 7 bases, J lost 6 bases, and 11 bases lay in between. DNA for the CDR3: TGCAGCGGCGGTGAGTTCGATACGCAGTATTTT. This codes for CSGGEFDTQYF.

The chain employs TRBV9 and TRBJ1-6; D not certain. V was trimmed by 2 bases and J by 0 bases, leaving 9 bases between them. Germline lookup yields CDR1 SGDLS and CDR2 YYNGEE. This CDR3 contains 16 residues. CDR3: CASSVDPYSYNSPLHF. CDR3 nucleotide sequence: TGTGCCAGCAGCGTCGACCCGTACTCCTATAATTCACCCCTCCACTTT. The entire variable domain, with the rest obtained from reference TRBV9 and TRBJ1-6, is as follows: DSGVTQTPKHLITATGQRVTLRCSPRSGDLSVYWYQQSLDQGLQFLIQYYNGEERAKGNILERFSAQQFPDLHSELNLSSLELGDSALYFCASSVDPYSYNSPLHFGNGTRLTVT.

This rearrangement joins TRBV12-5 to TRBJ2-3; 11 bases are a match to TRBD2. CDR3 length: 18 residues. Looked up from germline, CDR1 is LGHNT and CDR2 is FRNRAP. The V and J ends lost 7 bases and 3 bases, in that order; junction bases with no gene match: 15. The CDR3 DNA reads TGTGCTAGTGCCTCGCCCCCCACTAGCGGGGGCATAACAGATACGCAGTATTTT. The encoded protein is CASASPPTSGGITDTQYF.

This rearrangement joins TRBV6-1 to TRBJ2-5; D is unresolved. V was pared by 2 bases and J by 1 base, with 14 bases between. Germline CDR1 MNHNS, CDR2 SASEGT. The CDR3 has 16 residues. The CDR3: CASSESLAVPQETQYF. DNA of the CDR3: TGTGCCAGCAGTGAATCTTTAGCCGTACCCCAAGAGACCCAGTACTTC.

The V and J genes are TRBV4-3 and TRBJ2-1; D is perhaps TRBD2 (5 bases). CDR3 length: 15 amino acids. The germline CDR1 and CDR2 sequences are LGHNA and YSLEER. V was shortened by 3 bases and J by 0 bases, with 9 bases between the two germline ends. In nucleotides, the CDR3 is TGCGCCAGCAGCCAGGACTTGAGCTCCTACAATGAGCAGTTCTTC. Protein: CASSQDLSSYNEQFF.

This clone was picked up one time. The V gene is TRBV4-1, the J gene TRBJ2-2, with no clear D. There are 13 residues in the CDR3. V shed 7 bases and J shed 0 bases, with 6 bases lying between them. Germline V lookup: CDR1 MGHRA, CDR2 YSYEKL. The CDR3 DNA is TGCGCCAGCAAGGGAACGAACACCGGGGAGCTGTTTTTT. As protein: CASKGTNTGELFF.

The CDR3 loop reads CASSPGPRFEETQYF. The CDR3 DNA reads TGTGCCAGCAGCCCGGGGCCGAGATTCGAAGAGACCCAGTACTTC. This chain uses TRBV3-1 (or the pseudogene TRBV3-2) with TRBJ2-5; D tentatively fits TRBD1 or TRBD2 (5 bases each). The length of the CDR3 is 15 residues. Trimming stripped 4 bases from V and 3 bases from J, with 15 bases between. The germline gives CDR1 LGHDT, CDR2 YNNKEL (reference sequence).

DNA for the CDR3: TGTGCCAGCAGCCCTAGACTAGCGCGGGACACAGATACGCAGTATTTT. Its translation is CASSPRLARDTDTQYF. The chain employs TRBV7-3 and TRBJ2-3; 8 positions agree with TRBD2. CDR3 length: 16 amino acids. V gave up 5 bases and J gave up 2 bases; unmatched junction bases: 9. Per germline, CDR1 SGHTA and CDR2 FQGTGA.